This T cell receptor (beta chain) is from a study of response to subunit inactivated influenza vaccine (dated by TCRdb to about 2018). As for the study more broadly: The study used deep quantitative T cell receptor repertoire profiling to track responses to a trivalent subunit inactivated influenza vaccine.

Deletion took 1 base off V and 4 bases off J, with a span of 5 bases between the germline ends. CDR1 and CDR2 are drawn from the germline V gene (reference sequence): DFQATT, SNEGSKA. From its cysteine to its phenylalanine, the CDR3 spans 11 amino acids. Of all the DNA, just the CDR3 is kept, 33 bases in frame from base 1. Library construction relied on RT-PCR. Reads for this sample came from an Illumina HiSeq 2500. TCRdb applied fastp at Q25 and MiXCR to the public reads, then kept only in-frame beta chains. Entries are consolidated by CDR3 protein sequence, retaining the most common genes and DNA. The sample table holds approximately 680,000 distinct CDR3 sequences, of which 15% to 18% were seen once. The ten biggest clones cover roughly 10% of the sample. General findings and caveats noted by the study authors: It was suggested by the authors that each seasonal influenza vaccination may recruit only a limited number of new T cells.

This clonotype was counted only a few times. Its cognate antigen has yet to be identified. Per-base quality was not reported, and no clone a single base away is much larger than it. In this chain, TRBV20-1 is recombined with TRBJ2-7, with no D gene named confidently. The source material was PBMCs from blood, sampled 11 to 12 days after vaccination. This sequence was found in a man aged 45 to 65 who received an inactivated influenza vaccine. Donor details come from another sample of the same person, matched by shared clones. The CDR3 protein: CSARAAYEQYF. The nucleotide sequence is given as TGCAGTGCTAGAGCTGCGTACGAGCAGTACTTC.